Detailed here is one T cell receptor (beta chain). This clonotype appeared many times. It has no known antigen specificity. Within one base of it there is no much larger clone, and no base qualities were kept. The source of the sample is a study of identical twins (dated by TCRdb to 2016 to 2017). Turning to the overall study: To test whether fetal clonotypes persist, this study deep-sequenced TCR alpha and beta repertoires from monozygotic twins, from unrelated adults of various ages, and from cord blood. Replicate twin experiments were performed at different times using different library preparation protocols to rule out contamination. The paper's findings and limits, for the study overall: Recombination models systematically underestimated out-of-frame TCR alpha sharing in monozygotic twins but agreed with sharing between unrelated individuals. Excess twin sharing in beta out-of-frame sequences was weaker because fewer shared sequences lowered the signal-to-noise ratio. Out-of-frame TCR alpha sequences shared between twins showed an excess of low generation-probability sequences compared with coincidental sharing between unrelated individuals. Invariant T cells such as MAIT and iNKT could partly confound zero-insertion analyses, though diverse VJ usage argued against this for most clonotypes. Fewer insertions were carried by abundant cord blood beta clonotypes, a similar but weaker trend appeared in young adult naive repertoires, and no such trend appeared in memory repertoires. Because the same donors could not be followed over many years, conclusions were based on cross-sectional statistical analysis.

Libraries were built with 5' RACE. TCRdb lists the instrument as Illumina HiSeq 2000. A universal primer binding site was added through template switching, and the final cDNA carried a unique molecular identifier so that TCR cDNA molecules could be counted accurately. Specific primers in the conserved constant-segment region were used to synthesize first-strand cDNA for TCR alpha and beta chains. To control for contamination, every cDNA library was double barcoded, receiving both a SMART-Mk sample barcode and Illumina barcodes. TruSeq adapter sequences, together with Illumina sample barcodes, were added in two successive PCR steps. The Illumina HiSeq platform was used with custom primers to sequence TCR alpha and beta cDNA libraries. The published analysis was carried out like this. Raw reads were processed with MiGEC to extract unique molecular identifiers, and MiXCR was used to determine CDR3 positions. For each individual, recombination models were inferred using an EM algorithm with the repgenHMM and IGoR tools. The tcR package in R was used for shared clonotype analysis, with sharing normalized by the product of cloneset sizes. To study raw recombination free of thymic and clonal selection effects, out-of-frame nonproductive sequences were analyzed. Starting from the raw public reads, TCRdb applied fastp trimming at Q25, assembled clones with MiXCR and retained in-frame beta chains. Merged by CDR3 protein, the rows form single entries marked with the most common genes and DNA. The authors' filters were not applied to this entry. The sample contains about 280,000 distinct CDR3 sequences, 6.5% to 9.5% of them found a single time. The ten largest clones take up 2% to 2.5% of the sample.

Its CDR3 holds 16 amino acids, cysteine through phenylalanine. Just CDR3 DNA is preserved here, 48 bases in frame from base 1. The germline V gene (reference sequence) yields LGHDT for CDR1 and YNNKEL for CDR2. Relative to germline, V is 0 bases shorter and J is 6 bases shorter, with 15 bases between their ends. Every donor in the study was a healthy Caucasian. The twin cohort comprised three pairs of female monozygotic twins, all aged roughly 18 to 29 years. Using Miltenyi CD45RO+ enrichment and human naive T-cell isolation kits, memory (CD45RO+) and naive T cells were isolated from PBMC. These data also featured in a second study, about yellow fever vaccine responses in identical twins. Per the second study: The authors reported that the T cell response to vaccination in identical twins appeared partly convergent and partly personalized. Focusing on identical twins, the study followed the T cell clones that responded to the vaccine, and did so with precision.

Recombination connected TRBV3-1 to TRBJ2-1, with TRBD1 perhaps the D gene, on 5 matching bases. This receptor was obtained from a woman under 30 in good health. The sequenced sample was memory (CD45RO+) T cells sorted from blood. The cell subset or site label corresponds to: CD45RO+ enriched T cells. At the DNA level, the sequence is TGTGCCAGCAGCCAAGATGGGGCAGCGTTGGTCAATGAGCAGTTCTTC. It translates as CASSQDGAALVNEQFF.